These 18 T cell receptor beta chains originate from one sample sequenced in a study of blood T cell repertoires in COVID-19 (dated by TCRdb to 2020 to 2022). The library was made by the immunoSEQ multiplex PCR assay. TCRdb's version of the immuneACCESS table is confined to in-frame rearrangements and falls short of the full clone set. An unresolved V gene accounts for under half of the shortfall where checked; the remainder is of unknown origin. Across this sample there are under 60,000 clones, with approximately 89% seen only once. The ten biggest clones cover approximately 30% of the sample. Input material: peripheral blood. These receptors originate from a woman aged 80 or over with acute or convalescent COVID-19.

The chain links TRBV3-1 (or the pseudogene TRBV3-2) to TRBJ1-2; tentatively, D is TRBD1 (6 bases). The CDR3 extends over 15 amino acids. Germline CDR1 reads LGHDT; CDR2 reads YNNKEL (reference sequence). The V gene lost 6 bases and the J gene lost 8 bases, with 22 bases spanning the gap. The CDR3 loop is CASRAFDWEGEGYTF. CDR3 sequence (DNA): TGTGCCAGCAGAGCATTCGACTGGGAGGGGGAGGGCTACACCTTC.

The chain recombines TRBV7-2 with TRBJ1-3, with 8 bases aligning to TRBD1. Losses at the gene ends were 0 bases for V and 2 bases for J; bases not matched to a gene: 9. The CDR3 is made up of 18 amino acids. Per germline, CDR1 SGHTA and CDR2 FQGNSA. The CDR3 DNA reads TGTGCCAGCAGCTTAGCGGCAGGGGGCTTAGGGACTGGAAACACCATATATTTT. Residues: CASSLAAGGLGTGNTIYF.

J is TRBJ2-5 and V is TRBV6-5, with TRBD2 identical over 7 bases. V trimming: 4 bases; J trimming: 3 bases; junction bases outside the gene matches: 2. Per germline, CDR1 MNHEY and CDR2 SVGAGI. The CDR3 is 13 amino acids. The CDR3 loop is CASSWGGEETQYF. For the CDR3, the DNA is TGTGCCAGCAGTTGGGGGGGTGAAGAGACCCAGTACTTC.

J is TRBJ2-3 and V is TRBV23-1, with 14 bases fitting TRBD2. TRBV23-1 is an ORF; its function is uncertain. V trimming: 0 bases; J trimming: 2 bases; junction bases outside the gene matches: 7. This CDR3 is built from 19 residues. Written as DNA, the CDR3 is TGCGCCAGCAGTCAATCGGGCCCGACTAGCGGGGGGGACACAGATACGCAGTATTTT. It codes for CASSQSGPTSGGDTDTQYF.

The J gene is TRBJ2-3, the V gene TRBV15; D gene unclear. Between the trimmed V and J ends, which lost 0 bases and 8 bases, there was a span of 15 bases. Germline V gene lookup returns CDR1 LNHNV and CDR2 YYDKDF (reference sequence). The CDR3 length is 15 residues. CDR3 in DNA: TGTGCCACCAGCAGAGATCTGACTTCACCTCCTACGCAGTATTTT. Translated: CATSRDLTSPPTQYF. Variable domain in full (rest from reference TRBV15 and TRBJ2-3): DAMVIQNPRYQVTQFGKPVTLSCSQTLNHNVMYWYQQKSSQAPKLLFHYYDKDFNNEADTPDNFQSRRPNTSFCFLDIRSPGLGDTAMYLCATSRDLTSPPTQYFGPGTRLTVL.

The genes are TRBV19 and TRBJ2-1; D possibly corresponds to TRBD1 (5 bases). The V gene's germline CDR1 is LNHDA and CDR2 SQIVND (reference sequence). The CDR3 covers 14 residues. V lost 2 bases and J 13 bases, leaving 18 bases between the germline ends. CDR3 coding DNA: TGTGCCAGTAGTATACGGACATCCTTCAGTGGTCAGTTCTTC. Amino acids: CASSIRTSFSGQFF.

CDR3 nucleotide sequence: TGTGCCAGCAGCCTCGCGGGCCGCACTAATGAAAAACTGTTTTTT. This encodes CASSLAGRTNEKLFF. The V gene is TRBV7-6, the J gene TRBJ1-4; the D is unclear. This CDR3 region has 15 residues. V was cut by 5 bases and J by 2 bases, with 12 bases left in between. Germline assignment: CDR1 SGHVS and CDR2 FNYEAQ.

Here the CDR3 reads CASSRDQSNEQFF. Written as DNA, the CDR3 is TGTGCCAGTAGCCGGGATCAGTCGAATGAGCAGTTCTTC. J is TRBJ2-1 and V is TRBV19, with D tentatively TRBD2 (5 bases). Germline values: CDR1 LNHDA, CDR2 SQIVND (reference sequence). The CDR3 is 13 residues long. The V end was cut by 6 bases, the J end by 7 bases, with 13 bases between.

The V call is TRBV3-1 (or the pseudogene TRBV3-2), the J call TRBJ1-2; no clear D gene. V was shortened by 0 bases and J by 4 bases, with 6 bases between the two germline ends. The CDR3 length is 13 residues. Germline V lookup: CDR1 LGHDT, CDR2 YNNKEL (reference sequence). The CDR3, as DNA: TGTGCCAGCAGCCAAGATAATAGCTATGGCTACACCTTC. Its translation is CASSQDNSYGYTF.

The gene calls are TRBV5-5 and TRBJ1-6; D call uncertain. CDR1 is SGHKS and CDR2 is YYEKEE in the germline V gene (reference sequence). The CDR3 consists of 15 residues. V gave up 3 bases and J gave up 7 bases, with 14 bases separating them. The CDR3 reads CASSWTEGANSPLHF. The CDR3 DNA reads as TGTGCCAGCAGCTGGACCGAGGGAGCGAATTCACCCCTCCACTTT.

The gene calls are TRBV3-1 (or the pseudogene TRBV3-2) and TRBJ1-2; D is ambiguous. Trimming took 4 bases from V and 2 from J, leaving 17 bases between them. From germline, CDR1 is LGHDT and CDR2 YNNKEL (reference sequence). This CDR3 spans 16 amino acids. The CDR3 coding sequence is TGTGCCAGCAGCCCCCATGGAGAAGCGCTGAACTATGGCTACACCTTC. Translated, it gives CASSPHGEALNYGYTF.

CDR3 residues: CASSQGARAVNTEAFF. The CDR3 region has the DNA TGTGCCAGCAGCCAAGGAGCCAGGGCGGTGAACACTGAAGCTTTCTTT. The V and J genes are TRBV3-1 (or the pseudogene TRBV3-2) and TRBJ1-1, with D perhaps matching TRBD1 (5 bases). The CDR3 has 16 amino acids. Germline V gene sequence: CDR1 LGHDT, CDR2 YNNKEL (reference sequence). Trimming took off 1 base at V and 0 bases at J, with 12 bases between the two ends.

The CDR3 region is CASSAPGPLAGGHTGELFF. CDR3 DNA: TGTGCCAGCAGCGCCCCCGGGCCCCTAGCGGGGGGGCACACCGGGGAGCTGTTTTTT. The chain has TRBV5-6 and TRBJ2-2; 12 nucleotides agree with TRBD2. The CDR3 contains 19 residues. CDR1 and CDR2 from the germline V gene are SGHDT and YYEEEE. The V segment lost 4 bases and the J segment 3 bases; nucleotides outside the gene matches: 13. The full variable domain, in which reference TRBV5-6 and TRBJ2-2 provide the parts outside the CDR3, is DAGVTQSPTHLIKTRGQQVTLRCSPKSGHDTVSWYQQALGQGPQFIFQYYEEEERQRGNFPDRFSGHQFPNYSSELNVNALLLGDSALYLCASSAPGPLAGGHTGELFFGEGSRLTVL.

Concerning this clone itself: The sample holds other DNA sequences that translate to the same CDR3. The rearrangement joins TRBV28 to TRBJ1-5, with 8 bases aligning to TRBD1. Per germline, CDR1 MDHEN and CDR2 SYDVKM. V trimming: 4 bases; J trimming: 6 bases; junction bases outside the gene matches: 5. This CDR3 is 14 amino acids long. The CDR3 nucleotides are TGTGCCAGCAGTTCACCGGACAGGGTTCAGCCCCAGCATTTT. Residues: CASSSPDRVQPQHF.

This clone was detected a few times. This rearrangement joins TRBV5-6 to TRBJ1-2, with D possibly matching TRBD1 (5 bases). Germline CDR1 and CDR2: SGHDT and YYEEEE. Trimming removed 1 base from V and 7 bases from J, with 14 bases in between. This CDR3 region has 14 residues. Written as DNA, the CDR3 is TGTGCCAGCAGCTTGCAGGGTAGAGGTGGTGGCTACACCTTC. Its protein product is CASSLQGRGGGYTF.

This chain joins TRBV7-2 and TRBJ2-3, with 13 bases lining up with TRBD2. Germline V gene sequence: CDR1 SGHTA, CDR2 FQGNSA. The CDR3 totals 16 residues. The junction had 1 base not matched to a gene; V was cut back by 3 bases and J by 1 base. For the CDR3, the DNA is TGTGCCAGCAGCTTCGGGACTAGCGGGGGCACAGATACGCAGTATTTT. This sequence encodes CASSFGTSGGTDTQYF. The complete variable domain, with remaining parts taken from reference TRBV7-2 and TRBJ2-3, reads GAGVSQSPSNKVTEKGKDVELRCDPISGHTALYWYRQSLGQGLEFLIYFQGNSAPDKSGLPSDRFSAERTGGSVSTLTIQRTQQEDSAVYLCASSFGTSGGTDTQYFGPGTRLTVL.

The rearrangement joins TRBV6-6 to TRBJ1-5, with 9 bases aligning to TRBD1. Trimming removed 5 bases from V and 3 bases from J; junction bases left unmatched: 5. Germline assignment: CDR1 MNHNY and CDR2 SVGAGI (reference sequence). The CDR3 totals 15 residues. CDR3 loop: CASSRDRDANQPQHF. The CDR3 DNA is TGTGCCAGCAGTAGGGACAGGGATGCCAATCAGCCCCAGCATTTT.

The gene calls are TRBV6-5 and TRBJ1-6; TRBD1 agrees at 9 bases. Germline CDR1 reads MNHEY; CDR2 reads SVGAGI. The CDR3 covers 13 residues. V gave up 6 bases and J gave up 9 bases; unmatched junction bases: 3. CDR3 in amino acids: CASRGQGASPLHF. The CDR3, as DNA: TGTGCCAGCAGGGGACAGGGTGCTTCACCCCTCCACTTT.